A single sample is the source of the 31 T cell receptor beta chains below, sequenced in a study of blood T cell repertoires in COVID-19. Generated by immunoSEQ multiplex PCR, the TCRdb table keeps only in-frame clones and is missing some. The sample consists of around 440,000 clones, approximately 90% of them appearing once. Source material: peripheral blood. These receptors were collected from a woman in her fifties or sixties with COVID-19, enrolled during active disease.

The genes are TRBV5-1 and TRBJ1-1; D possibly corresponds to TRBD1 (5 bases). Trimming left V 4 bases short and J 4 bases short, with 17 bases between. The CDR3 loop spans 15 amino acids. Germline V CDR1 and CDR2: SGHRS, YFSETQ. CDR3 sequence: CASSPAGFVSTEAFF. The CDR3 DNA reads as TGCGCCAGCAGCCCGGCAGGGTTTGTGAGCACTGAAGCTTTCTTT.

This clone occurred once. DNA of the CDR3: TGTGCCAGCAGCCAAGATAGGGACACTTATAATTCACCCCTCCACTTT. This encodes CASSQDRDTYNSPLHF. The chain links TRBV3-1 (or the pseudogene TRBV3-2) to TRBJ1-6; possible D gene TRBD1, 6 bases. V lost 0 bases and J 4 bases, leaving 10 bases between the germline ends. The CDR3 has 16 amino acids. From germline, CDR1 is LGHDT and CDR2 YNNKEL (reference sequence).

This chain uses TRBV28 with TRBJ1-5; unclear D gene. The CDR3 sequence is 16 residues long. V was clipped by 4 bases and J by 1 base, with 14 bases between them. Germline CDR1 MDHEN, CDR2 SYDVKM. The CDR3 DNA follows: TGTGCCAGCAGTTCCCCGGGAGGCAGGAGCAATCAGCCCCAGCATTTT. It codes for CASSSPGGRSNQPQHF.

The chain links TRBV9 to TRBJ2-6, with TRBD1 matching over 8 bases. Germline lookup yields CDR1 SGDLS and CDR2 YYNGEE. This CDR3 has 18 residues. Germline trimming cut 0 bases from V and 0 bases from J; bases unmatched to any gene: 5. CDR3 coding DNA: TGTGCCAGCAGCGTAGTAGGACAGGGCTACTCTGGGGCCAACGTCCTGACTTTC. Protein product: CASSVVGQGYSGANVLTF.

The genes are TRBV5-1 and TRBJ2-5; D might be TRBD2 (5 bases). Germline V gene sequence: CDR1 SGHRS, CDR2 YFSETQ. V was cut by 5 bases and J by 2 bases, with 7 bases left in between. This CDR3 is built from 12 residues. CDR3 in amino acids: CASRRGQETQYF. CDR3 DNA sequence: TGCGCCAGCAGACGGGGTCAAGAGACCCAGTACTTC. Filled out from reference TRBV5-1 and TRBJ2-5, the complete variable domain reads KAGVTQTPRYLIKTRGQQVTLSCSPISGHRSVSWYQQTPGQGLQFLFEYFSETQRNKGNFPGRFSGRQFSNSRSEMNVSTLELGDSALYLCASRRGQETQYFGPGTRLLVL.

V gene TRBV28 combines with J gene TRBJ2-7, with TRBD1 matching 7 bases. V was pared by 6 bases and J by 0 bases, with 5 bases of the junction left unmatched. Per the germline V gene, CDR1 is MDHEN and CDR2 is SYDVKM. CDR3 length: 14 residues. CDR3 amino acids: CASRSGGSSYEQYF. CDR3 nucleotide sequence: TGTGCCAGCAGGTCAGGGGGTAGCTCCTACGAGCAGTACTTC.

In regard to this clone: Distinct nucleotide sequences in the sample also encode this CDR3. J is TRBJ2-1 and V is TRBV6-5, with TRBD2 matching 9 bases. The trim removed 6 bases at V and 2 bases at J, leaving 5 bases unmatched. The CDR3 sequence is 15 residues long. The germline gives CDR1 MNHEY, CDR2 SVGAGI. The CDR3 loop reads CASRPLAGAYNEQFF. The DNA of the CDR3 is TGTGCCAGCAGGCCGTTAGCGGGGGCCTACAATGAGCAGTTCTTC.

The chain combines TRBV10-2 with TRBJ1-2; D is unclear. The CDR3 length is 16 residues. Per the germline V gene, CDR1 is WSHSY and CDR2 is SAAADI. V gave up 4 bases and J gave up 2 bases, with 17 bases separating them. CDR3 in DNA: TGCGCCAGCAGTGCCAGTTTCCGAGCGTCCAACTATGGCTACACCTTC. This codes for CASSASFRASNYGYTF.

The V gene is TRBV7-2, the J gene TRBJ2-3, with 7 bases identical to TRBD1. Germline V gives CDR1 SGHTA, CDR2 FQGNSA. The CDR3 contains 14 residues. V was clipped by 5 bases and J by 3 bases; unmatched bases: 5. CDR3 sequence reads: CASSGPGQTDTQYF. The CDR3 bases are TGTGCCAGCAGCGGGCCGGGACAGACAGATACGCAGTATTTT.

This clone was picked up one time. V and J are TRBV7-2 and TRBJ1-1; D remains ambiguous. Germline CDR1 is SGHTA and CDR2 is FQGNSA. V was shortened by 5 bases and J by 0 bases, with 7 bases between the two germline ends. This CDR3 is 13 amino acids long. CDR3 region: CASSPELNTEAFF. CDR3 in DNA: TGTGCCAGCAGCCCGGAGCTGAACACTGAAGCTTTCTTT.

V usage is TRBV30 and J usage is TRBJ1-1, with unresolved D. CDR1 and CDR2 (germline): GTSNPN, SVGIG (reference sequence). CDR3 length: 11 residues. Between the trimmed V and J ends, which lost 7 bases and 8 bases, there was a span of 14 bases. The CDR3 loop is CASRFKREAFF. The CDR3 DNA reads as TGTGCCTCCCGCTTCAAGCGAGAAGCTTTCTTT.

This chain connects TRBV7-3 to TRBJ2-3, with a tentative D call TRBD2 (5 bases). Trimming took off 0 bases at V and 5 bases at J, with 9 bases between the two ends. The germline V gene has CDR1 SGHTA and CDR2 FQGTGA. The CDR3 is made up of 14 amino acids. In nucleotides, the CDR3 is TGTGCCAGCAGCTTAACGTCGGGGTTAGATACGCAGTATTTT. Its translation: CASSLTSGLDTQYF.

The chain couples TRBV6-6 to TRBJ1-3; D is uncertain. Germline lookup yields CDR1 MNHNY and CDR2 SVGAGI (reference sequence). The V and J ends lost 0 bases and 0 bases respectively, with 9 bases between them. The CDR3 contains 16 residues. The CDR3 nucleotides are TGTGCCAGCAGTTACTCCTCTAGGCTCTCTGGAAACACCATATATTTT. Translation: CASSYSSRLSGNTIYF.

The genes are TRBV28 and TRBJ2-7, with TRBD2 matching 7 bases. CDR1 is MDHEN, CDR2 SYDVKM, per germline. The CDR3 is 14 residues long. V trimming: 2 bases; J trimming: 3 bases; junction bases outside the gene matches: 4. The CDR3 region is CASSLRGGVYEQYF. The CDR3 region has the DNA TGTGCCAGCAGTTTACGCGGGGGAGTCTACGAGCAGTACTTC.

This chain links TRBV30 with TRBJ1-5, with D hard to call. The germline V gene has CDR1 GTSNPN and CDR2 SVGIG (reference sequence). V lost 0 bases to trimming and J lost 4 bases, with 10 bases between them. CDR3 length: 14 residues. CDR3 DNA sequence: TGTGCCTGGAGTGTCGATAGAGGAAATCAGCCCCAGCATTTT. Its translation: CAWSVDRGNQPQHF. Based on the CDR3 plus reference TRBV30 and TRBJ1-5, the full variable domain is SQTIHQWPATLVQPVGSPLSLECTVEGTSNPNLYWYRQAAGRGLQLLFYSVGIGQISSEVPQNLSASRPQDRQFILSSKKLLLSDSGFYLCAWSVDRGNQPQHFGDGTRLSIL.

The CDR3 sequence: CASSPQGSLATEAFF. CDR3 nucleotide sequence: TGTGCCAGCAGTCCACAGGGGTCCTTGGCCACTGAAGCTTTCTTT. The rearrangement uses TRBV28 and TRBJ1-1; 7 nucleotides align to TRBD1. After removal of 5 bases from V and 4 bases from J, the junction contained 10 bases not matched to a gene. The CDR3 length is 15 residues. CDR1 is MDHEN, CDR2 SYDVKM, per germline.

The CDR3 DNA follows: TGTGCCAGCAGTGGGGCGGGGCCCCAGCATTTT. It translates to CASSGAGPQHF. The chain joins TRBV6-1 to TRBJ1-5, with D unclear. The CDR3 runs to 11 residues. Per the germline V gene, CDR1 is MNHNS and CDR2 is SASEGT. V gave up 4 bases and J gave up 9 bases, with 7 bases separating them.

CDR3 nucleotide sequence: TGTGCCAGCAACCGCGGGACTTTGAACACTGAAGCTTTCTTT. It translates to CASNRGTLNTEAFF. This chain connects TRBV6-5 to TRBJ1-1; maybe TRBD1 (5 bases). Germline V CDR1 and CDR2: MNHEY, SVGAGI. The CDR3 extends over 14 amino acids. Trimming cost V 7 bases and J 0 bases, with 12 bases left between them.

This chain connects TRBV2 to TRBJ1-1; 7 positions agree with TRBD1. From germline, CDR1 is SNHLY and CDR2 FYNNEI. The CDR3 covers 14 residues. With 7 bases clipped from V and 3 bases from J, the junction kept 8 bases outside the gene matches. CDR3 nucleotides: TGTGCCAGCATCCCCAGGGGGTCGGACACTGAAGCTTTCTTT. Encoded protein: CASIPRGSDTEAFF.

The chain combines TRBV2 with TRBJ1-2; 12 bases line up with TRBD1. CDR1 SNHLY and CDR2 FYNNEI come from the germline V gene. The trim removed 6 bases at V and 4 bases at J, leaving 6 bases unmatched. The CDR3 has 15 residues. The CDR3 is CASRPGTGGVYGYTF. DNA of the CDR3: TGTGCCAGCAGACCCGGGACAGGGGGCGTCTATGGCTACACCTTC.

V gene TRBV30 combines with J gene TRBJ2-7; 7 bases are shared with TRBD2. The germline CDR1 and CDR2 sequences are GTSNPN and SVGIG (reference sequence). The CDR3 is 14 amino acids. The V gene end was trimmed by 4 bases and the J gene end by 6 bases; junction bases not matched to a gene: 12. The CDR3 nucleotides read TGTGCCTGGATCCCCACCGGGAGGCTGGGCGAGCAGTACTTC. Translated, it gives CAWIPTGRLGEQYF.

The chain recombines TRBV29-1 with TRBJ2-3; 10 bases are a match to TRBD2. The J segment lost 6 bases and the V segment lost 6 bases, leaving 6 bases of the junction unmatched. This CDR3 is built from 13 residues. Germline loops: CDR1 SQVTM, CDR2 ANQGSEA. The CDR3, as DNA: TGCAGCGTCCCAGCGGGGGGGCAGGATACGCAGTATTTT. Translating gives CSVPAGGQDTQYF.

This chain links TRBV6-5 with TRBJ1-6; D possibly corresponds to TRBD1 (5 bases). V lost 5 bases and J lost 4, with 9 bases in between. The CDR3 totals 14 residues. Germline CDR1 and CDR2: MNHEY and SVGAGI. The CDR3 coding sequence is TGTGCCAGCAGTAGGGGCGGTTATAATTCACCCCTCCACTTT. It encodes CASSRGGYNSPLHF.

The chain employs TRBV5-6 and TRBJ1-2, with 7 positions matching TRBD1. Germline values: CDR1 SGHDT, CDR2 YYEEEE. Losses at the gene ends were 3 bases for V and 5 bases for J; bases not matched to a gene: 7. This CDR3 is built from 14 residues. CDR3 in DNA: TGTGCCAGCAGCTCCGGGACAGTGACTTATGGCTACACCTTC. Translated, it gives CASSSGTVTYGYTF.

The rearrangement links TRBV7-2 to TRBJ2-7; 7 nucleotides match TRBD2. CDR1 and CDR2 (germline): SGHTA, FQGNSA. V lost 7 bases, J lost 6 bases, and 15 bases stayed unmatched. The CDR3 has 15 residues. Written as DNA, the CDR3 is TGTGCCAGCACCATTCTGGGGGGGAGTGGGGCCGAGCAGTACTTC. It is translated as CASTILGGSGAEQYF.

CDR3 protein: CASSLGQASTDTQYF. DNA for the CDR3: TGCGCCAGCAGCCTGGGACAGGCCAGCACAGATACGCAGTATTTT. This chain joins TRBV5-1 and TRBJ2-3; 8 nucleotides agree with TRBD1. V lost 4 bases to trimming and J lost 0 bases; unmatched junction nucleotides: 4. This CDR3 region has 15 residues. Germline values: CDR1 SGHRS, CDR2 YFSETQ.

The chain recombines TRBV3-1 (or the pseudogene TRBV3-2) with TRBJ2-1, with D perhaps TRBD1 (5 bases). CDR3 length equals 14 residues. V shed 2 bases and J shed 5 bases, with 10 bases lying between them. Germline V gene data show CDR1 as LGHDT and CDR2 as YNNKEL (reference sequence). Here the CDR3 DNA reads TGTGCCAGCAGCCAACGGACATTGGACAATGAGCAGTTCTTC. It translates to CASSQRTLDNEQFF.

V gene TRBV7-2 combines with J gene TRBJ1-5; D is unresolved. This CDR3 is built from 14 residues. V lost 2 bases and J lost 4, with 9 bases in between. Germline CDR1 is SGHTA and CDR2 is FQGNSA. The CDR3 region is CASSLMTGNQPQHF. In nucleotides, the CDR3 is TGTGCCAGCAGCTTAATGACGGGGAATCAGCCCCAGCATTTT.

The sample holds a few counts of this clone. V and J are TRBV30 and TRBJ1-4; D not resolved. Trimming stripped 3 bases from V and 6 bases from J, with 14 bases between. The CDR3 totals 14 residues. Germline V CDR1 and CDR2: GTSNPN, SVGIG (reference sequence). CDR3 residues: CAWSLTIGYEKLFF. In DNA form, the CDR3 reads TGTGCCTGGAGCCTGACAATAGGTTATGAAAAACTGTTTTTT.

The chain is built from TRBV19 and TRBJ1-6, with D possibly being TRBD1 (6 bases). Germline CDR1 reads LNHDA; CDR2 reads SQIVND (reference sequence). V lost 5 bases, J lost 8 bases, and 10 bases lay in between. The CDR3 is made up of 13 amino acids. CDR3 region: CASSPRTDSPLHF. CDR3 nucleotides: TGTGCCAGTAGTCCCCGGACAGATTCACCCCTCCACTTT. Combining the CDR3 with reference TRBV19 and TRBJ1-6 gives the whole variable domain DGGITQSPKYLFRKEGQNVTLSCEQNLNHDAMYWYRQDPGQGLRLIYYSQIVNDFQKGDIAEGYSVSREKKESFPLTVTSAQKNPTAFYLCASSPRTDSPLHFGNGTRLTVT.

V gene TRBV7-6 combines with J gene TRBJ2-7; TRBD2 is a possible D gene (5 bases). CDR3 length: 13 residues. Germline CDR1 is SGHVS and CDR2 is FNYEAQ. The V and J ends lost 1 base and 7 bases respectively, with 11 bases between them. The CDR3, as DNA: TGTGCCAGCAGCTTAGGAGGTAGGAGGGAGCAGTACTTC. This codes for CASSLGGRREQYF.